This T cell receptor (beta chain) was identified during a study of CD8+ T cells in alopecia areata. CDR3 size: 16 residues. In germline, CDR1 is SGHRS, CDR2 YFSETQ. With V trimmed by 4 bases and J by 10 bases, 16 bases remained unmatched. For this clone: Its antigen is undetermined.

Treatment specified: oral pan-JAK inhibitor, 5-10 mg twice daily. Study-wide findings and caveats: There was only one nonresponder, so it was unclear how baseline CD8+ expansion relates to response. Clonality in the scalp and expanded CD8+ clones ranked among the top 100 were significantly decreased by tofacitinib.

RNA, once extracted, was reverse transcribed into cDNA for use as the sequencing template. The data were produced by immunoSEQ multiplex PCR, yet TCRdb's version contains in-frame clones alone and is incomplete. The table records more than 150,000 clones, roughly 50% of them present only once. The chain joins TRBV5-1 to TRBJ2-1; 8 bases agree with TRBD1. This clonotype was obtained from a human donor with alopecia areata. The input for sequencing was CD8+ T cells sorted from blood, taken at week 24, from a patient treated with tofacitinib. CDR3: CASSQRRDRLAREQFF. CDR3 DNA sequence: TGCGCCAGCAGCCAGAGGCGGGACAGGTTGGCCCGGGAGCAGTTCTTC.